This TCR beta chain was captured in a study of blood T cell dynamics during melanoma immunotherapy. V shed 7 bases, J shed 7 bases, and the junction held 13 bases outside the gene matches. The CDR3 extends over 16 amino acids. Germline V gene sequence: CDR1 MNHEY, CDR2 SVGAGI. Time point reported: pre-treatment baseline. The data were produced by immunoSEQ multiplex PCR, yet TCRdb's version contains in-frame clones alone and is incomplete. The table has about 830 clones, around 89% seen once. The TCR originated in a human donor with melanoma. This specimen was cell-free DNA from blood, taken from a patient treated with checkpoint blockade. This chain uses TRBV6-5 with TRBJ2-2; 9 bases are shared with TRBD1. This CDR3 is CASNYPGQGRGGELFF. For the CDR3, the DNA is TGTGCCAGCAATTATCCGGGACAGGGAAGGGGCGGGGAGCTGTTTTTT.